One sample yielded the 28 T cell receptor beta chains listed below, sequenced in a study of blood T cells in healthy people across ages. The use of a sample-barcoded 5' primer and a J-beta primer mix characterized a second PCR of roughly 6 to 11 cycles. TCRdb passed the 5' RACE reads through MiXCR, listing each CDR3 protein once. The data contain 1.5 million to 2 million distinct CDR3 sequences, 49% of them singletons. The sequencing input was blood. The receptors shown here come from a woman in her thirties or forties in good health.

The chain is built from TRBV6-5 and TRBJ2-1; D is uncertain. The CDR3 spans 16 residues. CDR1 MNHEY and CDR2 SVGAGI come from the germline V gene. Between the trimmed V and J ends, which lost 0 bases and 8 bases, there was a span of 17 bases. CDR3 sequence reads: CASSYSSRPRVDEQFF. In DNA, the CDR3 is TGTGCCAGCAGTTACTCGAGCAGGCCCCGTGTGGATGAGCAGTTCTTC.

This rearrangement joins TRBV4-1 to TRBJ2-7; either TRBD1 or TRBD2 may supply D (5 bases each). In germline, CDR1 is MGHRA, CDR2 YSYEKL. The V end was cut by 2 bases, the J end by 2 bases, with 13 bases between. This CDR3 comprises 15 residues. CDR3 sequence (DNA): TGCGCCAGCAGCCAAAGGGACGGGTCAACCTACGAGCAGTACTTC. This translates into CASSQRDGSTYEQYF.

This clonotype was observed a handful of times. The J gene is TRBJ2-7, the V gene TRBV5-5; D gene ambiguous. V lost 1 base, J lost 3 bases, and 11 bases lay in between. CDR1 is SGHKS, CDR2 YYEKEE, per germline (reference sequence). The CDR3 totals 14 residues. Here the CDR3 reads CASSLFGTNYEQYF. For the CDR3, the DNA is TGTGCCAGCAGCTTGTTCGGCACAAACTACGAGCAGTACTTC.

Written as DNA, the CDR3 is TGCAGTGGCGGTAGATCTGGGGCCAACGTCCTGACTTTC. The encoded protein is CSGGRSGANVLTF. This chain joins TRBV20-1 and TRBJ2-6; no definite D call. This CDR3 has 13 amino acids. The germline V gene encodes CDR1 DFQATT and CDR2 SNEGSKA (reference sequence). The V gene lost 7 bases and the J gene lost 1 base, with 8 bases spanning the gap.

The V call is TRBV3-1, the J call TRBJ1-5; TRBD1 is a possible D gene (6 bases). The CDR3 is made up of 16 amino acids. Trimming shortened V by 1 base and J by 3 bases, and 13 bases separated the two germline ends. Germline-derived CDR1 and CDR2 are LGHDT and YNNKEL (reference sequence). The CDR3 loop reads CASSQGPGVFNQPQHF. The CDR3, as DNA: TGTGCCAGCAGCCAAGGGCCAGGGGTTTTCAATCAGCCCCAGCATTTT.

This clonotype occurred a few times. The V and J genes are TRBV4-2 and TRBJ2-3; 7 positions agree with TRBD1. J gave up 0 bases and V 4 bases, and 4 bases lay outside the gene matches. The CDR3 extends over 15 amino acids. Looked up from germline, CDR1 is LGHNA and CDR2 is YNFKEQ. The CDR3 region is CASSRTGASTDTQYF. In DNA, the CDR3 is TGTGCCAGCAGCCGCACAGGGGCCAGCACAGATACGCAGTATTTT.

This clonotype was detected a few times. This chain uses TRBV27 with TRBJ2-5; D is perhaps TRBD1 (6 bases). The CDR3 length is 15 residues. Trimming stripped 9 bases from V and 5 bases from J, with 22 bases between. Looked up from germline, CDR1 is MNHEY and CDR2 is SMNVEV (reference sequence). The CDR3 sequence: CASSSLGAGLETQYF. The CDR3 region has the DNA TGTGCCAGTAGCAGTCTGGGGGCAGGGCTGGAGACCCAGTACTTC.

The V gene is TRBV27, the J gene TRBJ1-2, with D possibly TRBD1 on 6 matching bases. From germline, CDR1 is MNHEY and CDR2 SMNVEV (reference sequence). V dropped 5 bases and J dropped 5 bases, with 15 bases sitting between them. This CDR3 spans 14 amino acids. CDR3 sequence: CASSATQGMYGYTF. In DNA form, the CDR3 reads TGTGCCAGCAGTGCCACCCAGGGGATGTATGGCTACACCTTC.

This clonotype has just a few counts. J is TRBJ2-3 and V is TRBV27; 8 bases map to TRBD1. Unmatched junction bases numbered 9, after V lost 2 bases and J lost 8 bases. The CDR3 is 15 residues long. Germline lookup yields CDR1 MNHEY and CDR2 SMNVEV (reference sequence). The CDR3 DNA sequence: TGTGCCAGCAGTTTAGGGCAGGGGGCTTCTGGTACGCAGTATTTT. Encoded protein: CASSLGQGASGTQYF.

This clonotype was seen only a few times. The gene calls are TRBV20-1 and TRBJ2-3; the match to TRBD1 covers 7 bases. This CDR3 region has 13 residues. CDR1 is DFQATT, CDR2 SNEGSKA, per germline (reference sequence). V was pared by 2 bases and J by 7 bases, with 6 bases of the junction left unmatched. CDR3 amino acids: CSARQGVGNTQYF. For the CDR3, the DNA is TGCAGTGCTAGACAGGGGGTTGGGAATACGCAGTATTTT.

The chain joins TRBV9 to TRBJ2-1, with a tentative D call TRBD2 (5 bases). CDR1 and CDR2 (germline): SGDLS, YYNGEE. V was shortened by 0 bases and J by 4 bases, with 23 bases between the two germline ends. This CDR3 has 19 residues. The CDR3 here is CASSVELGGPRTGYNEQFF. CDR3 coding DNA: TGTGCCAGCAGCGTAGAATTAGGAGGACCACGGACGGGATACAATGAGCAGTTCTTC.

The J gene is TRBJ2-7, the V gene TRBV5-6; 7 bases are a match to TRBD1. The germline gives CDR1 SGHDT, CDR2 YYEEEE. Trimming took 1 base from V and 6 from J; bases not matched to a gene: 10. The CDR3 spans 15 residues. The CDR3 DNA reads TGTGCCAGCAGCTTGCTGCAGGGGGTAATTGGCGAGCAGTACTTC. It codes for CASSLLQGVIGEQYF.

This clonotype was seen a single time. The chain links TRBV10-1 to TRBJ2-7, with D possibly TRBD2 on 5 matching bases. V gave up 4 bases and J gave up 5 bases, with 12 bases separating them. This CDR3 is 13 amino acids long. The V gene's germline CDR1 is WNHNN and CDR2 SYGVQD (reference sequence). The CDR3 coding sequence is TGCGCCAGCAGTGGCCCTGGGCGGGACGAGCAGTACTTC. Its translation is CASSGPGRDEQYF.

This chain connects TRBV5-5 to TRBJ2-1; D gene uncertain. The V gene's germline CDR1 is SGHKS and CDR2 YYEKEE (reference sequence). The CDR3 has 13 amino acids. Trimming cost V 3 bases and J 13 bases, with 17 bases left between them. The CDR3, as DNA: TGTGCCAGCAGCTCAGAAGATCAAGAGACCCAGTTCTTC. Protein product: CASSSEDQETQFF. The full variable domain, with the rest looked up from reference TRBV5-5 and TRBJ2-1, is DAGVTQSPTHLIKTRGQQVTLRCSPISGHKSVSWYQQVLGQGPQFIFQYYEKEERGRGNFPDRFSARQFPNYSSELNVNALLLGDSALYLCASSSEDQETQFFGPGTRLTVL.

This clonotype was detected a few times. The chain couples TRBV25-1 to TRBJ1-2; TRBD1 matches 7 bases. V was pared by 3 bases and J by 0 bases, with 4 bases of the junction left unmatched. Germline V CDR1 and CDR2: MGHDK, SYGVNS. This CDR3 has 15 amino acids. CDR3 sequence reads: CASSDHQGANYGYTF. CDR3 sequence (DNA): TGTGCCAGCAGTGACCATCAGGGGGCTAACTATGGCTACACCTTC.

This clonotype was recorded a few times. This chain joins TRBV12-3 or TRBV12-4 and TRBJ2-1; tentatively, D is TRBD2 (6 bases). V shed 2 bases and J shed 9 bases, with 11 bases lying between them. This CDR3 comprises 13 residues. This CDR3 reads CASSLRREFEQFF. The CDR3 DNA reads TGTGCCAGCAGTTTACGGCGGGAATTTGAGCAGTTCTTC.

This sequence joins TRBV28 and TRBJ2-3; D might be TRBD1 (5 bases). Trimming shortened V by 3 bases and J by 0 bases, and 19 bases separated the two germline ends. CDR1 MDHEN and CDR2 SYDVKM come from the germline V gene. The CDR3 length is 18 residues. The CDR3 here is CASSFWSGQGTSTDTQYF. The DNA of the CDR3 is TGTGCCAGCAGTTTCTGGAGTGGGCAGGGTACCAGCACAGATACGCAGTATTTT. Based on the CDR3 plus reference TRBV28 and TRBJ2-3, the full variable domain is DVKVTQSSRYLVKRTGEKVFLECVQDMDHENMFWYRQDPGLGLRLIYFSYDVKMKEKGDIPEGYSVSREKKERFSLILESASTNQTSMYLCASSFWSGQGTSTDTQYFGPGTRLTVL.

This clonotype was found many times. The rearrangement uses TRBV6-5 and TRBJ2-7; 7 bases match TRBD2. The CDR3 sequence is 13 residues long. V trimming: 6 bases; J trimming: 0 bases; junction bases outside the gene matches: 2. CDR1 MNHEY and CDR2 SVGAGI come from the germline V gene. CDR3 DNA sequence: TGTGCCAGCAGCCGGACTAGCTCCTACGAGCAGTACTTC. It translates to CASSRTSSYEQYF.

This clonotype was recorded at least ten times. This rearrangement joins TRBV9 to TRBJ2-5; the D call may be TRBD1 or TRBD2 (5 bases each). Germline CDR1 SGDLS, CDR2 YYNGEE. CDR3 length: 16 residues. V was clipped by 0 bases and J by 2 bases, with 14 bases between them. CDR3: CASSVGPGTGQETQYF. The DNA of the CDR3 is TGTGCCAGCAGCGTAGGCCCAGGGACGGGACAAGAGACCCAGTACTTC.

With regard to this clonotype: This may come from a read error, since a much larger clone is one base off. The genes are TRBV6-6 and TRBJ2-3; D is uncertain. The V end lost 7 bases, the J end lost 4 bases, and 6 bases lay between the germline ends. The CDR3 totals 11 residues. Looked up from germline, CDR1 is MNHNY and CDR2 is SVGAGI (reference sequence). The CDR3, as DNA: TGTGCCAGCAAGGGCTCAGATACGCAGTATTTT. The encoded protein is CASKGSDTQYF.

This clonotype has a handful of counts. This CDR3 reads CASSLGGQGRSYGYTF. CDR3 DNA: TGTGCCAGCAGCTTAGGGGGACAGGGAAGGTCCTATGGCTACACCTTC. The chain links TRBV7-2 to TRBJ1-2; 9 bases are shared with TRBD1. J lost 4 bases, V lost 1 base, and 7 bases had no gene match. The germline gives CDR1 SGHTA, CDR2 FQGNSA. The CDR3 sequence is 16 residues long.

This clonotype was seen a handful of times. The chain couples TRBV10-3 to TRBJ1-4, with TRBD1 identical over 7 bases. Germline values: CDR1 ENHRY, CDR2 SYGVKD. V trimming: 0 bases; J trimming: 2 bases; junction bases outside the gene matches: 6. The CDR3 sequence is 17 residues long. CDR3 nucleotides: TGTGCCATCAGTGAGTCGACGTTGGGACAGACTAATGAAAAACTGTTTTTT. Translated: CAISESTLGQTNEKLFF.

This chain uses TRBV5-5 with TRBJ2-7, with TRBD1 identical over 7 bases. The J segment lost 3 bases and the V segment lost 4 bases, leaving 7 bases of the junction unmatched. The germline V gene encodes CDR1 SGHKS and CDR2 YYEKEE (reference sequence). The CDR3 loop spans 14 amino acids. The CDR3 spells CASSHETGFYEQYF. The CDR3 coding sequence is TGTGCCAGCAGCCACGAGACAGGGTTCTACGAGCAGTACTTC.

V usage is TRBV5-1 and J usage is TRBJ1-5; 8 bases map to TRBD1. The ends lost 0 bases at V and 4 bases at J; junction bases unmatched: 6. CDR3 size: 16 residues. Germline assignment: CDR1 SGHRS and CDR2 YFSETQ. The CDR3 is CASSLGDRPENQPQHF. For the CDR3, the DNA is TGCGCCAGCAGCTTGGGGGACAGGCCCGAGAATCAGCCCCAGCATTTT. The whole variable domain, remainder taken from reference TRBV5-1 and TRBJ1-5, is KAGVTQTPRYLIKTRGQQVTLSCSPISGHRSVSWYQQTPGQGLQFLFEYFSETQRNKGNFPGRFSGRQFSNSRSEMNVSTLELGDSALYLCASSLGDRPENQPQHFGDGTRLSIL.

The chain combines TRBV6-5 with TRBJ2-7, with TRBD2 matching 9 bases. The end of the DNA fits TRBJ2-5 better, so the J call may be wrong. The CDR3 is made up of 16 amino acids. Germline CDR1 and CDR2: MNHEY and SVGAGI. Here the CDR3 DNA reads TGTGCCAGCAGTCCTGGAGGACTAGCGCGGCCTGAGACCCAGTACTTC. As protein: CASSPGGLARPETQYF.

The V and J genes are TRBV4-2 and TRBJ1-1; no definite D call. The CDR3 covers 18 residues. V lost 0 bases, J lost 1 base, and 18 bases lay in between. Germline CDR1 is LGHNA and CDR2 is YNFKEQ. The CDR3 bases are TGTGCCAGCAGCCAAGATCTCGCCAGCATCCAACGGAACACTGAAGCTTTCTTT. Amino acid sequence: CASSQDLASIQRNTEAFF.

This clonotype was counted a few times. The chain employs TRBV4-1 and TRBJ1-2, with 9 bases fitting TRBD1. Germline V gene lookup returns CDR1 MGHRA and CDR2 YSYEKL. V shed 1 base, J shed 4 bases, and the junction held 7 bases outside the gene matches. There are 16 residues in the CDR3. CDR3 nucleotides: TGCGCCAGCAGCCAAGCCCCGGGACAGGGAAGCTATGGCTACACCTTC. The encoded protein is CASSQAPGQGSYGYTF.

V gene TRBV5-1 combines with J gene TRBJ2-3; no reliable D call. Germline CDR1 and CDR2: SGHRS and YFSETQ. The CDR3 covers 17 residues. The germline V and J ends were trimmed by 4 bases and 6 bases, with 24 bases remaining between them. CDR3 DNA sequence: TGCGCCAGCAGCCCATCCCGAGGCAGTTCCCCGGCGGATACGCAGTATTTT. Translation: CASSPSRGSSPADTQYF.